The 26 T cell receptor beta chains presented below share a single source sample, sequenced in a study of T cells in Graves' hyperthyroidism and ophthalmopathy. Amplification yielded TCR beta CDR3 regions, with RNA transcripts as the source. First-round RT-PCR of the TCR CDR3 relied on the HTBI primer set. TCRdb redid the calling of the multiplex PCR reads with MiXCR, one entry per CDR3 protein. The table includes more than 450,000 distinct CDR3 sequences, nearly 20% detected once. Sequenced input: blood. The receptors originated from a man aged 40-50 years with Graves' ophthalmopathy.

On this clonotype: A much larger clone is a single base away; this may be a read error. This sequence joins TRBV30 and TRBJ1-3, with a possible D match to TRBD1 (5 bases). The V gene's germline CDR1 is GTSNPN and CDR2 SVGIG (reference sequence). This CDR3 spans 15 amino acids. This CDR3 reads CAWSVGGISRNTIYF. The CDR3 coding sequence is TGTGCCTGGAGTGTGGGGGGGATCTCTAGAAACACCATATATTTT.

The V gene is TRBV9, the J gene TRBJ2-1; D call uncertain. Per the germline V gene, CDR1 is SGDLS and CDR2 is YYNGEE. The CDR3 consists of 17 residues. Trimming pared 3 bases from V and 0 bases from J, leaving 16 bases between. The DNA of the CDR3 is TGTGCCAGCAGCGATTGGGTAGGCTCAAGCTCCTACAATGAGCAGTTCTTC. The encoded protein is CASSDWVGSSSYNEQFF.

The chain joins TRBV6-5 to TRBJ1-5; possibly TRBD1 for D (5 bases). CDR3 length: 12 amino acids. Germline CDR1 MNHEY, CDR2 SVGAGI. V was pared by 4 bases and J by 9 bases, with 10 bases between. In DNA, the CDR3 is TGTGCCAGCAGTTTGCGAAGGGGGCCCCAGCATTTT. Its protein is CASSLRRGPQHF.

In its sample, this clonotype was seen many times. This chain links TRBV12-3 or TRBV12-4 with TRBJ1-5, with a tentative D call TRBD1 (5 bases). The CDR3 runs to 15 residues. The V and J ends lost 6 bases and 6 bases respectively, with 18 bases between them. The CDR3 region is CASRRSSGRAQPQHF. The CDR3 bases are TGTGCCAGCAGGCGCTCTTCGGGCAGGGCTCAGCCCCAGCATTTT.

The CDR3 sequence: CASSPRGRDQPQHF. As DNA, the CDR3 is TGTGCCAGCTCACCACGGGGACGAGATCAGCCCCAGCATTTT. J is TRBJ1-5 and V is TRBV18; TRBD1 might be the D (5 bases). V was trimmed by 1 base and J by 5 bases, leaving 9 bases between them. Germline V gene lookup returns CDR1 KGHSH and CDR2 LQKENI. The CDR3 contains 14 residues.

This chain's CDR3 is CASSQVLDRVILAGLYEQYF. The DNA of the CDR3 is TGCGCCAGCAGCCAAGTATTGGACAGGGTAATACTAGCGGGGCTCTACGAGCAGTACTTC. This chain links TRBV4-3 with TRBJ2-7; 10 bases fit TRBD2. The trim removed 1 base at V and 3 bases at J, leaving 18 bases unmatched. Germline V CDR1 and CDR2: LGHNA, YSLEER. The CDR3 runs 20 residues.

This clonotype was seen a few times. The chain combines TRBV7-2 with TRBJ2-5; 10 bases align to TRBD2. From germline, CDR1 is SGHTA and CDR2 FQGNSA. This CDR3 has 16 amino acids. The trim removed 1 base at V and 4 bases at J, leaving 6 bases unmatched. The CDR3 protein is CASSLESGRARETQYF. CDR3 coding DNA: TGTGCCAGCAGCTTAGAAAGCGGGAGGGCCCGAGAGACCCAGTACTTC.

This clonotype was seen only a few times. CDR3 in amino acids: CATSRDIGSGELFF. Here the CDR3 DNA reads TGTGCCACCAGCAGAGATATCGGGTCCGGGGAGCTGTTTTTT. The genes are TRBV15 and TRBJ2-2; unclear D gene. The V gene's germline CDR1 is LNHNV and CDR2 YYDKDF (reference sequence). The CDR3 extends over 14 amino acids. The V end lost 0 bases, the J end lost 6 bases, and 8 bases lay between the germline ends.

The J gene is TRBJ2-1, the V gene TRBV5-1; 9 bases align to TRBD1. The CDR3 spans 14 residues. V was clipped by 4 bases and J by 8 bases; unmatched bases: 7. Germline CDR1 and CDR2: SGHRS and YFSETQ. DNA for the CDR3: TGCGCCAGCAGCCGGGACAGGGTTTACGATGAGCAGTTCTTC. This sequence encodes CASSRDRVYDEQFF.

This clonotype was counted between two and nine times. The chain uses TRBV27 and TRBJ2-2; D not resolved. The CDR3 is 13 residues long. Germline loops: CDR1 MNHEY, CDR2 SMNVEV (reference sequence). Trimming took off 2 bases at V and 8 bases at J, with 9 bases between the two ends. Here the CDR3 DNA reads TGTGCCAGCAGTTTAATGCTTAGGGGGGAGCTGTTTTTT. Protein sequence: CASSLMLRGELFF.

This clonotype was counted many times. CDR3 nucleotide sequence: TGTGCCAGCAGCCAAGAACTTCCCTACGAGCAGTACTTC. It codes for CASSQELPYEQYF. J is TRBJ2-7 and V is TRBV3-1; D not resolved. Looked up from germline, CDR1 is LGHDT and CDR2 is YNNKEL (reference sequence). The CDR3 is 13 amino acids. V lost 0 bases, J lost 2 bases, and 5 bases lay in between.

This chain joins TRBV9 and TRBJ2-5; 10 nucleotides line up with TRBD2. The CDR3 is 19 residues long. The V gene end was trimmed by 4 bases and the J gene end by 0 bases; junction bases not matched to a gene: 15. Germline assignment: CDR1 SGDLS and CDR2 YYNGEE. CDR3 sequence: CASSKLAGSGGAYQETQYF. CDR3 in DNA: TGTGCCAGCAGCAAACTAGCGGGGTCTGGCGGGGCCTACCAAGAGACCCAGTACTTC. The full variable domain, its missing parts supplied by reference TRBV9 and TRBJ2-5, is DSGVTQTPKHLITATGQRVTLRCSPRSGDLSVYWYQQSLDQGLQFLIQYYNGEERAKGNILERFSAQQFPDLHSELNLSSLELGDSALYFCASSKLAGSGGAYQETQYFGPGTRLLVL.

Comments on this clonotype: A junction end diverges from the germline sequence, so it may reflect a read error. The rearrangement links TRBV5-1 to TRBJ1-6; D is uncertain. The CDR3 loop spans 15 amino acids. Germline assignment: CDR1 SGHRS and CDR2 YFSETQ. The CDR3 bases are TGCGCCAGCCGCTTACGGACCCCGAGGGATTCACCCCTCCACTTT. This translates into CASRLRTPRDSPLHF.

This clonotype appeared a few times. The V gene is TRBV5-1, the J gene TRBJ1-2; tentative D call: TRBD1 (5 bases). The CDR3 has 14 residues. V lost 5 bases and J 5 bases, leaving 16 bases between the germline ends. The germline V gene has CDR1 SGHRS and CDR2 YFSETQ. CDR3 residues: CASSTGGRLYGYTF. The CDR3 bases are TGCGCCAGCAGTACCGGGGGTAGATTATATGGCTACACCTTC.

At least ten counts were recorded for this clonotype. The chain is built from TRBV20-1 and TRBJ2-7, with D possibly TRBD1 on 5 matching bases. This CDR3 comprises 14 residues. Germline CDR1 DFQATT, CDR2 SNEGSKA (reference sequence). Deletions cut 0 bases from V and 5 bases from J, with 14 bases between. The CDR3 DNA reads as TGCAGTGCTAGAGAAAGGACAACGGCCCACGAGCAGTACTTC. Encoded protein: CSARERTTAHEQYF.

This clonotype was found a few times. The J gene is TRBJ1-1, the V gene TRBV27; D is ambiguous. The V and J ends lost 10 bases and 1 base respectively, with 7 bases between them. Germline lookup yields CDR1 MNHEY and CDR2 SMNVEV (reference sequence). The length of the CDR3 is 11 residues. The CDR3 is CATQSNTEAFF. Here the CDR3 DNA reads TGTGCCACCCAGTCGAACACTGAAGCTTTCTTT.

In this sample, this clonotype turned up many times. In nucleotides, the CDR3 is TGTGCCAGCAGCTTAGGAAAGGGCGGCAATCAGCCCCAGCATTTT. Translating gives CASSLGKGGNQPQHF. V is TRBV7-2 and J is TRBJ1-5; D is ambiguous. The length of the CDR3 is 15 residues. Germline V gene data show CDR1 as SGHTA and CDR2 as FQGNSA. V shed 1 base and J shed 2 bases, with 9 bases lying between them.

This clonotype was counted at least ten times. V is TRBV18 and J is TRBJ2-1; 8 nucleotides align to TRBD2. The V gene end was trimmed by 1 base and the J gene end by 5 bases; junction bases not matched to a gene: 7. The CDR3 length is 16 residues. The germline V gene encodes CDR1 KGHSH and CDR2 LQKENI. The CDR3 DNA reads TGTGCCAGCTCACCACGGACTAGCACAACACACAATGAGCAGTTCTTC. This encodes CASSPRTSTTHNEQFF.

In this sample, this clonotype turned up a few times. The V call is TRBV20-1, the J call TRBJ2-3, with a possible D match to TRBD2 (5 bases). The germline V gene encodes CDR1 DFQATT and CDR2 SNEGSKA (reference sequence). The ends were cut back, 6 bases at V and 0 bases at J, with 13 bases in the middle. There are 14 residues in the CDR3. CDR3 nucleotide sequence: TGCAGTGCAATAACCCCGGGGAGCACAGATACGCAGTATTTT. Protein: CSAITPGSTDTQYF.

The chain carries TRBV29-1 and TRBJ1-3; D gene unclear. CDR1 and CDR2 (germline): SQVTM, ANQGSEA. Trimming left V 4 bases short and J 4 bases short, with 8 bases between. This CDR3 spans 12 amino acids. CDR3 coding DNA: TGCAGCGTTGTAGGCGACGGAAACACCATATATTTT. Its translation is CSVVGDGNTIYF.

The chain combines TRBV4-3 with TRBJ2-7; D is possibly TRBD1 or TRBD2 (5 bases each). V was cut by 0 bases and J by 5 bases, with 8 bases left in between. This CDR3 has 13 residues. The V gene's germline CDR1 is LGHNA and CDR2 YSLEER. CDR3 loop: CASSQESGHEQYF. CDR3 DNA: TGCGCCAGCAGCCAAGAATCGGGGCACGAGCAGTACTTC.

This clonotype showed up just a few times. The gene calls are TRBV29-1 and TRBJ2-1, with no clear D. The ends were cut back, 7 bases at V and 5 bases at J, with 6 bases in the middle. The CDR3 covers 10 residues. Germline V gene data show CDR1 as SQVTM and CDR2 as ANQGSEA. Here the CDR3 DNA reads TGCAGCGCCGCCCACAATGAGCAGTTCTTC. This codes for CSAAHNEQFF.

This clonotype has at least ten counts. This CDR3 reads CASSFQSYNEQFF. In DNA, the CDR3 is TGTGCCAGCAGCTTCCAGTCCTACAATGAGCAGTTCTTC. This sequence joins TRBV7-2 and TRBJ2-1; no clear D. CDR1 and CDR2 from the germline V gene are SGHTA and FQGNSA. The V and J ends lost 3 bases and 1 base respectively, with 4 bases between them. The length of the CDR3 is 13 residues.

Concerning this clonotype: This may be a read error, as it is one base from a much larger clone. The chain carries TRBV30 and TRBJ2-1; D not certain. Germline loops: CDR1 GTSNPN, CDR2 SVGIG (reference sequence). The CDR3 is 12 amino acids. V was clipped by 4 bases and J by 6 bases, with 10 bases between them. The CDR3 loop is CAWNPLANEQFF. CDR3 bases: TGTGCCTGGAACCCCTTGGCCAATGAGCAGTTCTTC.

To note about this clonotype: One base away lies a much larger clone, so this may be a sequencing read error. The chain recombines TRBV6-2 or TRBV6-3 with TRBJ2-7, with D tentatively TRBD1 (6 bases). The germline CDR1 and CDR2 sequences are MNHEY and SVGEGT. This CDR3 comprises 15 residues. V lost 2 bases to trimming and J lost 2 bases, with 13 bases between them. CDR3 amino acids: CASSYPLTGTYEQYF. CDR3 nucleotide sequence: TGTGCCAGCAGTTACCCGCTGACAGGAACCTACGAGCAGTACTTC.

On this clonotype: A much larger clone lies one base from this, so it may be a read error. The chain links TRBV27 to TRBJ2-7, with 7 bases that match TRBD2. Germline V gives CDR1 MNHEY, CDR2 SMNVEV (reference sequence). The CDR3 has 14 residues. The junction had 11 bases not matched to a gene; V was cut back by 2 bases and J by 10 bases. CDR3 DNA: TGTGCCAGCAGTTTAGACGGGGGAGGGTACGTACAGTACTTC. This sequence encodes CASSLDGGGYVQYF.